Below, 17 T cell receptor beta chains from the same sample are listed, as sequenced in a study of cytomegalovirus exposure and HLA in healthy donors. The PCR used 60 Vbeta and 13 Jbeta primers. The table came from immunoSEQ multiplex PCR; TCRdb's copy has only in-frame clones and leaves some out. Of about 67,000 clones listed, 65% to 70% are singletons. Sample: PBMCs. These receptors came from a woman in her twenties or thirties in good health and CMV-seronegative.

The chain employs TRBV2 and TRBJ2-1; no firm D call. V lost 5 bases and J 5 bases, leaving 4 bases between the germline ends. The germline CDR1 and CDR2 sequences are SNHLY and FYNNEI. The CDR3 contains 11 residues. The CDR3 sequence is CASSFDNEQFF. The CDR3 nucleotides are TGTGCCAGCAGTTTCGACAATGAGCAGTTCTTC.

The rearrangement uses TRBV11-2 and TRBJ1-3, with D uncertain. Trimming cost V 3 bases and J 1 base, with 7 bases left between them. CDR1 is SGHAT and CDR2 is FQNNGV in the germline V gene. This CDR3 is 14 amino acids long. The CDR3: CASSFGLSGNTIYF. Written as DNA, the CDR3 is TGTGCCAGCAGCTTCGGTCTTTCTGGAAACACCATATATTTT.

The V and J genes are TRBV28 and TRBJ2-7; 8 nucleotides align to TRBD2. The CDR3 sequence is 16 residues long. Germline V CDR1 and CDR2: MDHEN, SYDVKM. V gave up 2 bases and J gave up 6 bases; unmatched junction bases: 12. CDR3 loop: CASSLGLAGGSPEQYF. DNA of the CDR3: TGTGCCAGCAGTTTAGGTTTGGCGGGGGGCTCCCCCGAGCAGTACTTC.

This clone was counted once. This chain joins TRBV4-1 and TRBJ1-4; a possible D gene is TRBD1 (6 bases). The CDR3 totals 15 residues. Germline CDR1 reads MGHRA; CDR2 reads YSYEKL. The V end lost 0 bases, the J end lost 8 bases, and 13 bases lay between the germline ends. CDR3 protein: CASSQDEGVREKLFF. CDR3 coding DNA: TGCGCCAGCAGCCAAGATGAGGGGGTAAGGGAAAAACTGTTTTTT.

The chain combines TRBV9 with TRBJ1-2, with TRBD1 matching 8 bases. The ends lost 3 bases at V and 3 bases at J; junction bases unmatched: 10. Germline V gives CDR1 SGDLS, CDR2 YYNGEE. There are 16 residues in the CDR3. CDR3 region: CASSAAPTGGYYGYTF. In nucleotides, the CDR3 is TGTGCCAGCAGCGCCGCCCCCACAGGGGGTTACTATGGCTACACCTTC.

The chain is built from TRBV7-9 and TRBJ2-7; tentative D call: TRBD2 (5 bases). Trimming removed 5 bases from V and 2 bases from J, with 10 bases in between. Germline V gene lookup returns CDR1 SEHNR and CDR2 FQNEAQ (reference sequence). The CDR3 totals 13 residues. CDR3 sequence (DNA): TGTGCCAGCAGCAATGACGGGACCTACGAGCAGTACTTC. Amino acid sequence: CASSNDGTYEQYF.

A few counts support this clone. The rearrangement uses TRBV9 and TRBJ1-1, with D perhaps TRBD1 (5 bases). The CDR3 extends over 12 amino acids. Germline CDR1 is SGDLS and CDR2 is YYNGEE. The V gene lost 4 bases and the J gene lost 7 bases, with 11 bases spanning the gap. CDR3 in amino acids: CASSWGEGEAFF. The CDR3 DNA reads TGTGCCAGCAGCTGGGGGGAGGGTGAAGCTTTCTTT.

The chain is built from TRBV11-3 and TRBJ2-1; 11 bases fit TRBD2. V was clipped by 5 bases and J by 7 bases; unmatched bases: 7. The CDR3 loop spans 15 amino acids. Germline CDR1 SGHNT, CDR2 YENEEA. This CDR3 is CASSPPSGGPNEQFF. CDR3 sequence (DNA): TGTGCCAGCAGCCCCCCTAGCGGGGGGCCAAATGAGCAGTTCTTC.

This clone was observed a handful of times. The J gene is TRBJ1-1, the V gene TRBV15, with a weak D call TRBD1 (6 bases). In germline, CDR1 is LNHNV, CDR2 YYDKDF (reference sequence). Trimming stripped 10 bases from V and 0 bases from J, with 12 bases between. This CDR3 contains 13 residues. For the CDR3, the DNA is TGTGCCAGCCGGGACACGATGAACACTGAAGCTTTCTTT. This codes for CASRDTMNTEAFF.

This sequence joins TRBV6-6 and TRBJ2-5; the D is unclear. Germline-derived CDR1 and CDR2 are MNHNY and SVGAGI (reference sequence). Trimming left V 2 bases short and J 2 bases short, with 12 bases between. This CDR3 has 15 residues. The DNA for the CDR3 is TGTGCCAGCAGTTACCTTTCGGAACTACAAGAGACCCAGTACTTC. Protein product: CASSYLSELQETQYF.

In DNA, the CDR3 is TGTGCCAGCAGGTGGGGCCACACCGGGGAGCTGTTTTTT. It translates to CASRWGHTGELFF. The chain carries TRBV5-6 and TRBJ2-2; TRBD1 might be the D (5 bases). The V end lost 5 bases, the J end lost 3 bases, and 8 bases lay between the germline ends. This CDR3 has 13 residues. Germline V gene data show CDR1 as SGHDT and CDR2 as YYEEEE.

The sample holds a few counts of this clone. The J gene is TRBJ1-4, the V gene TRBV4-3; possibly TRBD1 for D (5 bases). Germline V gives CDR1 LGHNA, CDR2 YSLEER. Trimming left V 0 bases short and J 10 bases short, with 15 bases between. This CDR3 has 15 amino acids. The CDR3 coding sequence is TGCGCCAGCAGCCAAGAGGGGCAGGCCTGGGGAAAACTGTTTTTT. This translates into CASSQEGQAWGKLFF.

Notes on this clone: Mismatch with germline at one junction end may stem from a read error. CDR3 protein: CASSLKYVAHRGAVF. The CDR3 region has the DNA TGCGCCAGCAGCCTCAAGTATGTCGCACACCGGGGAGCTGTTTTT. The chain employs TRBV4-1 and TRBJ2-2; possible D gene TRBD2, 5 bases. The CDR3 is 15 amino acids. CDR1 and CDR2 (germline): MGHRA, YSYEKL.

This clone was seen a handful of times. J is TRBJ1-1 and V is TRBV7-6; 9 bases agree with TRBD1. The CDR3 covers 14 residues. V gave up 0 bases and J gave up 11 bases; unmatched junction bases: 7. Germline CDR1 and CDR2: SGHVS and FNYEAQ. The CDR3: CASSLAGDRVLAFF. CDR3 nucleotide sequence: TGTGCCAGCAGCTTAGCAGGGGACAGGGTATTGGCTTTCTTT.

The chain couples TRBV4-2 to TRBJ2-5; 8 nucleotides agree with TRBD1. J was trimmed by 4 bases and V by 4 bases; bases with no gene match: 2. This CDR3 spans 13 amino acids. The germline CDR1 and CDR2 sequences are LGHNA and YNFKEQ. This CDR3 is CASSRGTGETQYF. The CDR3 coding sequence is TGTGCCAGCAGCCGAGGGACAGGAGAGACCCAGTACTTC.

This clone was detected only a few times. This chain joins TRBV7-9 and TRBJ2-2; tentative D call: TRBD2 (6 bases). The CDR3 sequence is 17 residues long. Trimming took off 5 bases at V and 0 bases at J, with 16 bases between the two ends. Germline values: CDR1 SEHNR, CDR2 FQNEAQ (reference sequence). This chain's CDR3 is CASSTEWWGANTGELFF. The CDR3 DNA reads TGTGCCAGCAGCACCGAGTGGTGGGGGGCGAACACCGGGGAGCTGTTTTTT. Supplemented by reference TRBV7-9 and TRBJ2-2, the full variable domain reads DTGVSQNPRHKITKRGQNVTFRCDPISEHNRLYWYRQTLGQGPEFLTYFQNEAQLEKSRLLSDRFSAERPKGSFSTLEIQRTEQGDSAMYLCASSTEWWGANTGELFFGEGSRLTVL.

The V gene is TRBV6-5, the J gene TRBJ1-2; D is undetermined. The length of the CDR3 is 12 residues. Germline CDR1 and CDR2: MNHEY and SVGAGI. The V end was cut by 4 bases, the J end by 8 bases, with 11 bases between. CDR3 protein: CASSSRDAGYTF. The CDR3 bases are TGTGCCAGCAGTTCACGGGATGCCGGCTACACCTTC.